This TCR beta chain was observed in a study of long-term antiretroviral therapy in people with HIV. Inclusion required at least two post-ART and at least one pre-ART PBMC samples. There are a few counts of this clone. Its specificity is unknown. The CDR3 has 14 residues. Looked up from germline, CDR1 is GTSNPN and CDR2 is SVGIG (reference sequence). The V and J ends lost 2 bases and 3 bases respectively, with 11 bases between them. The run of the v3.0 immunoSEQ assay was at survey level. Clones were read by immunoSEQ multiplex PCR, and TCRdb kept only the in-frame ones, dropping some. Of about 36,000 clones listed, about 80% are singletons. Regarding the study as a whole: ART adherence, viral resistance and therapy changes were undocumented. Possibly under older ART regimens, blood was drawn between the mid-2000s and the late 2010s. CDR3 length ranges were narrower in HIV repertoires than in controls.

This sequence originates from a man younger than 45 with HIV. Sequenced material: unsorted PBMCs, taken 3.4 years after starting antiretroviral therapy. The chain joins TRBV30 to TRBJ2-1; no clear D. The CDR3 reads CAWSLEPIYNEQFF. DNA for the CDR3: TGTGCCTGGAGTCTAGAGCCAATCTACAATGAGCAGTTCTTC.